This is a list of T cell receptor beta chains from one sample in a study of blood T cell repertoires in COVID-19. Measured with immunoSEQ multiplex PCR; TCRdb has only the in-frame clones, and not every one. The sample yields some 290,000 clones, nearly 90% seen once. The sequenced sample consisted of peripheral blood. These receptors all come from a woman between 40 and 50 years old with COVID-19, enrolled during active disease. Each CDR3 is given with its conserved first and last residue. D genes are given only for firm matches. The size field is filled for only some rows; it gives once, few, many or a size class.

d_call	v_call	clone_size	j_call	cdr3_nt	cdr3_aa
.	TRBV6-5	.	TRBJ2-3	TGTGCCAGCAGTTACTCGAGGGGGACAGATACGCAGTATTTT	CASSYSRGTDTQYF
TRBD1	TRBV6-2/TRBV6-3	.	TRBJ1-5	TGTGCCAGCAGTTCGACAGGGACCAATCAGCCCCAGCATTTT	CASSSTGTNQPQHF
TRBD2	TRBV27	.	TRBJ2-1	TGTGCCAGCAGCCTAAGACTAGCGGGAGGGCCCCACAATGAGCAGTTCTTC	CASSLRLAGGPHNEQFF
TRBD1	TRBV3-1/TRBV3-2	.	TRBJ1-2	TGTGCCAGCAGCCAGAGGATTACGACAGGGGATGGCTACACCTTC	CASSQRITTGDGYTF
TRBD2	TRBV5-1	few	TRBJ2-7	TGCGCCAGCAGCTCGGGACTAGCACCCGTGCAGTACTTC	CASSSGLAPVQYF
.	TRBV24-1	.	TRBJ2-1	TGTGCCACCAGTGACGGGCAGGGGTTCTTCGGAGAGCAGTTCTTC	CATSDGQGFFGEQFF
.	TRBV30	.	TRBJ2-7	TGTGCCTGGGGGACCGGGACAACCTACGAGCAGTACTTC	CAWGTGTTYEQYF
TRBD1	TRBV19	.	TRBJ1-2	TGTGCCAGTAGTCCGAAGGGACAGTCGAGGGGCTACACCTTC	CASSPKGQSRGYTF
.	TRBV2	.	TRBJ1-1	TGTGCCAGCAGTGCCGAATCCCTGGACTTCCCGAACACTGAAGCTTTCTTT	CASSAESLDFPNTEAFF
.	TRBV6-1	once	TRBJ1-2	TGTGCCAGCAGTGAAGAGTGGCAGGGGTATGGCTACACCTTC	CASSEEWQGYGYTF
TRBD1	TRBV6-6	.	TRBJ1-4	TGTGCCAGCAGTCTGCTAGGACAGGGGGTGGTAACTAATGAAAAACTGTTTTTT	CASSLLGQGVVTNEKLFF
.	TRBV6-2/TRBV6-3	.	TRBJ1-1	TGTGCCAGCAGTTCCTATCCTGAAGCTTTCTTT	CASSSYPEAFF